One and the same sample provided the 8 T cell receptor beta chains below, sequenced in a study of blood T cell repertoires in COVID-19. Generated by immunoSEQ multiplex PCR, the TCRdb table keeps only in-frame clones and is missing some. Of roughly 32,000 clones in the sample, roughly nine tenths are singletons; the top ten hold approximately 3.7%. Sequencing was performed on peripheral blood. Every receptor here comes from a man between 60 and 75 years old with acute or convalescent COVID-19.

V and J are TRBV19 and TRBJ2-1, with TRBD2 as a possible D gene (6 bases). The germline V and J ends were trimmed by 6 bases and 2 bases, with 8 bases remaining between them. The length of the CDR3 is 13 residues. The germline V gene has CDR1 LNHDA and CDR2 SQIVND (reference sequence). The CDR3 region has the DNA TGTGCCAGTAGGCTAGCGCCCTACAATGAGCAGTTCTTC. As protein: CASRLAPYNEQFF.

The chain links TRBV11-2 to TRBJ2-1; D might be TRBD1 (7 bases). With 4 bases removed from V and 0 bases from J, the gap between germline ends came to 10 bases. The germline V gene encodes CDR1 SGHAT and CDR2 FQNNGV. This CDR3 is built from 15 residues. This CDR3 is CASSSEGASYNEQFF. The CDR3 region has the DNA TGTGCCAGCAGCTCGGAGGGGGCCTCCTACAATGAGCAGTTCTTC.

V gene TRBV11-2 combines with J gene TRBJ2-7; D is perhaps TRBD1 (6 bases). Germline-derived CDR1 and CDR2 are SGHAT and FQNNGV. Trimming left V 5 bases short and J 0 bases short, with 17 bases between. The CDR3 sequence is 16 residues long. CDR3 DNA: TGTGCCAGCAGCCATGGGACAAAGACAGCCTCCTACGAGCAGTACGTC. The encoded protein is CASSHGTKTASYEQYV.

This clone was counted only a few times. The chain has TRBV7-2 and TRBJ2-5; 7 bases align to TRBD2. CDR1 is SGHTA, CDR2 FQGNSA, per germline. With V trimmed by 1 base and J by 5 bases, 7 bases remained unmatched. The CDR3 loop spans 15 amino acids. CDR3 loop: CASSLGAGARETQYF. The CDR3 coding sequence is TGTGCCAGCAGCTTAGGGGCGGGAGCACGTGAGACCCAGTACTTC.

The chain recombines TRBV14 with TRBJ2-3; D remains ambiguous. In germline, CDR1 is SGHDN, CDR2 FVKESK. Between the trimmed V and J ends, which lost 1 base and 3 bases, there was a span of 11 bases. This CDR3 region has 15 residues. DNA of the CDR3: TGTGCCAGCAGCCAAGGGGCTCGACGAACAGATACGCAGTATTTT. Translated, it gives CASSQGARRTDTQYF.

The chain is built from TRBV5-4 and TRBJ2-2; 7 positions match TRBD2. Germline CDR1 is SGHNT and CDR2 is YYREEE (reference sequence). The CDR3 loop spans 15 amino acids. J lost 2 bases, V lost 3 bases, and 4 bases had no gene match. Here the CDR3 DNA reads TGTGCCAGCAGCTGGGGGGGTGGAAACACCGGGGAGCTGTTTTTT. Residues: CASSWGGGNTGELFF. The full variable domain, in which reference TRBV5-4 and TRBJ2-2 provide the parts outside the CDR3, is ETGVTQSPTHLIKTRGQQVTLRCSSQSGHNTVSWYQQALGQGPQFIFQYYREEENGRGNFPPRFSGLQFPNYSSELNVNALELDDSALYLCASSWGGGNTGELFFGEGSRLTVL.

This sequence joins TRBV2 and TRBJ2-7, with D perhaps TRBD2 (6 bases). This CDR3 is built from 16 residues. Looked up from germline, CDR1 is SNHLY and CDR2 is FYNNEI. The V and J ends lost 0 bases and 4 bases respectively, with 16 bases between them. The CDR3 reads CASSEAEGRVSYEQYV. CDR3 nucleotides: TGTGCCAGCAGTGAAGCGGAGGGCAGGGTCTCGTACGAGCAGTACGTC.

This clone was seen a single time. This chain uses TRBV11-3 with TRBJ2-7, with D maybe TRBD1 (6 bases). Between the trimmed V and J ends, which lost 2 bases and 6 bases, there was a span of 14 bases. The CDR3 has 14 amino acids. Germline loops: CDR1 SGHNT, CDR2 YENEEA. The CDR3 is CASSLIPGAGEQYV. The CDR3 DNA reads as TGTGCCAGCAGCTTAATCCCAGGGGCAGGCGAGCAGTACGTC.